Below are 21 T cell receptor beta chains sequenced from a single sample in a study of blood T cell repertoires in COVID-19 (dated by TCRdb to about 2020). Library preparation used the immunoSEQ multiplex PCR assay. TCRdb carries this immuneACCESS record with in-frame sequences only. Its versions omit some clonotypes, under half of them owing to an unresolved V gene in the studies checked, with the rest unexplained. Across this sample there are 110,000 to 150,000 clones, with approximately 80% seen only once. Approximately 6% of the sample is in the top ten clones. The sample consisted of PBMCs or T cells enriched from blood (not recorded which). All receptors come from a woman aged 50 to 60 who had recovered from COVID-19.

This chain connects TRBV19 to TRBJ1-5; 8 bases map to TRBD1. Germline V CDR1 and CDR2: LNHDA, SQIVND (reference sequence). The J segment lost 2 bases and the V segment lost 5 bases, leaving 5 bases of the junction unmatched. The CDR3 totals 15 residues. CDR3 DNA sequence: TGTGCCAGTAGTTACGGACAGGGTGGCAATCAGCCCCAGCATTTT. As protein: CASSYGQGGNQPQHF.

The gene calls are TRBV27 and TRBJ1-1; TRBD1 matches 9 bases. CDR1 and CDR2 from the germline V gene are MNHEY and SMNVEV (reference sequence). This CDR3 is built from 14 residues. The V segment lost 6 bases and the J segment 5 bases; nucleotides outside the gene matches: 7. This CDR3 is CASRRPGQGTEAFF. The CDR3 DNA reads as TGTGCCAGCAGGCGGCCGGGACAGGGAACTGAAGCTTTCTTT.

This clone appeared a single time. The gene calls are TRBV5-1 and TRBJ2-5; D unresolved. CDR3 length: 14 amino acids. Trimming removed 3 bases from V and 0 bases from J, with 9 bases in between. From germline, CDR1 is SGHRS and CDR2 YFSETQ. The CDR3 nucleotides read TGCGCCAGCAGCTCTCCGACTTACCAAGAGACCCAGTACTTC. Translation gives CASSSPTYQETQYF.

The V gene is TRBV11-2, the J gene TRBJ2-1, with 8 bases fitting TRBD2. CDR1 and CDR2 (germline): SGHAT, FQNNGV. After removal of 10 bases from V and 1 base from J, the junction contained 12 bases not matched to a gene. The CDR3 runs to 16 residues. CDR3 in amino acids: CATEAERGFSYNEQFF. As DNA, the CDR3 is TGTGCCACGGAAGCGGAGCGGGGGTTTTCCTACAATGAGCAGTTCTTC.

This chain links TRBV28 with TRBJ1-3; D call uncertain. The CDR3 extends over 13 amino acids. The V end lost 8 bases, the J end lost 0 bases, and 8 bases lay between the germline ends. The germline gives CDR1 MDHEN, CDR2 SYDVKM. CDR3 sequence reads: CASCRDSGNTIYF. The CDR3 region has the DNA TGTGCCAGCTGCCGGGACTCTGGAAACACCATATATTTT.

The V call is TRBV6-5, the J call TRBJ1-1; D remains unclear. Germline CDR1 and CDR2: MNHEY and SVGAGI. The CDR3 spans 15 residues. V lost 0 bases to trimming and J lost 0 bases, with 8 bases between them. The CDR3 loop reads CASSYSQAMNTEAFF. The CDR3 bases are TGTGCCAGCAGTTACTCGCAGGCAATGAACACTGAAGCTTTCTTT.

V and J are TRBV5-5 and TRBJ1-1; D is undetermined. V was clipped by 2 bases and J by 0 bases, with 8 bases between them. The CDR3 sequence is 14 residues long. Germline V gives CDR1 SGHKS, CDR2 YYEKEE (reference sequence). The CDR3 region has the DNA TGTGCCAGCAGCTTTTCGGGGTTGAACACTGAAGCTTTCTTT. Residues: CASSFSGLNTEAFF.

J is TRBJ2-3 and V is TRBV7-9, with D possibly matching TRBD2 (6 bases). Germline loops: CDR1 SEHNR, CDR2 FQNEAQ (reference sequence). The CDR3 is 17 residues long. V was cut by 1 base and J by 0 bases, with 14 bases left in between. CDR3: CASSLDGGAPSTDTQYF. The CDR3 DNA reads TGTGCCAGCAGCTTAGATGGCGGGGCCCCTAGCACAGATACGCAGTATTTT.

CDR3 DNA: TGTGCCAGCAGCTCCTGGCCCCTCCCGACAGAGCCTGAAGCTTTCTTT. Translated, it gives CASSSWPLPTEPEAFF. J is TRBJ1-1 and V is TRBV11-2; D possibly corresponds to TRBD1 (5 bases). Germline assignment: CDR1 SGHAT and CDR2 FQNNGV. CDR3 length: 16 amino acids. The V end lost 4 bases, the J end lost 6 bases, and 21 bases lay between the germline ends.

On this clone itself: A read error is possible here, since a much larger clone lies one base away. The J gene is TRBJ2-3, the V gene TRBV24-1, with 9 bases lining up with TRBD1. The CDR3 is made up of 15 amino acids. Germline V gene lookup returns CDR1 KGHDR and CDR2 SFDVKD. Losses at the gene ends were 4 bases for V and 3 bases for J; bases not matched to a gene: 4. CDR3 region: CATSDSGQGTDTQYF. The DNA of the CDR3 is TGTGCCACCAGTGACTCGGGACAGGGTACAGATACGCAGTATTTT.

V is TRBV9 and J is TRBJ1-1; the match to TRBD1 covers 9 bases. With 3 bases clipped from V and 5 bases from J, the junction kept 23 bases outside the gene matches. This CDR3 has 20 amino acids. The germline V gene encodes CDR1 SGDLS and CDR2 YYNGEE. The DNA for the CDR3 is TGTGCCAGCAGCGCCCCACCGGGACAGGGAGGATTAACAATGATTACTGAAGCTTTCTTT. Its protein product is CASSAPPGQGGLTMITEAFF.

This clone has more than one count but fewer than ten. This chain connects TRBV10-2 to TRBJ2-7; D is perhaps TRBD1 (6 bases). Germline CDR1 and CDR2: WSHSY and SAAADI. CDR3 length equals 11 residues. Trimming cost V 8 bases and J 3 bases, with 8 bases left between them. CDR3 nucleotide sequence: TGCGCCAGCCTACAGGGCTACGAGCAGTACTTC. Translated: CASLQGYEQYF.

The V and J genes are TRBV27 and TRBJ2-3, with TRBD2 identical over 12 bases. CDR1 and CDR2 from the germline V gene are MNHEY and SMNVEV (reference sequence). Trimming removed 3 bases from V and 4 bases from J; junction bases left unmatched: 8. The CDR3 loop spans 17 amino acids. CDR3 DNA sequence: TGTGCCAGCAGTTTTTACACGACTAGCGGGGGTGCAGATACGCAGTATTTT. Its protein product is CASSFYTTSGGADTQYF.

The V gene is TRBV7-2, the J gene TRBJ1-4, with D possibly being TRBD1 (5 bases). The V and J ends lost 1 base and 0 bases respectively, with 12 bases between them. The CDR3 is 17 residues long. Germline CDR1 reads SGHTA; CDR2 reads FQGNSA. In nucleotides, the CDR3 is TGTGCCAGCAGCTTAGTGGGGGGACGGGCAACTAATGAAAAACTGTTTTTT. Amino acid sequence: CASSLVGGRATNEKLFF.

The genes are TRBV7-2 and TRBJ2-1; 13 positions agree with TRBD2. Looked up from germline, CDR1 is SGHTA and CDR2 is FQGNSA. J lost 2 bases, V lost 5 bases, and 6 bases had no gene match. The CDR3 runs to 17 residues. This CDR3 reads CASSPGGLAGPYNEQFF. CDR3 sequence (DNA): TGTGCCAGCAGCCCCGGGGGACTAGCGGGGCCCTACAATGAGCAGTTCTTC.

The CDR3 reads CASGGAPGTDTQYF. CDR3 in DNA: TGTGCCAGCGGGGGGGCCCCTGGCACAGATACGCAGTATTTT. V usage is TRBV7-2 and J usage is TRBJ2-3; D is possibly TRBD2 (7 bases). Germline CDR1 and CDR2: SGHTA and FQGNSA. The ends were cut back, 8 bases at V and 1 base at J, with 13 bases in the middle. The CDR3 has 14 residues.

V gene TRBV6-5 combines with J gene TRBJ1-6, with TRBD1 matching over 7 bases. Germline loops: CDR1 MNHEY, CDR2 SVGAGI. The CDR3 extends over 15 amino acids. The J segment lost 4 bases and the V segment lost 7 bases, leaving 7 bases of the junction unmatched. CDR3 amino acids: CASTKGQNYNSPLHF. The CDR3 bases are TGTGCCAGCACCAAGGGACAGAATTATAATTCACCCCTCCACTTT.

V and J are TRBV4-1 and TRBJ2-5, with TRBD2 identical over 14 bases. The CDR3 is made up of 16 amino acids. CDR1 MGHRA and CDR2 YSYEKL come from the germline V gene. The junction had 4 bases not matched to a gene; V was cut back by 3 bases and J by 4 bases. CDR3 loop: CASSQTSGGASETQYF. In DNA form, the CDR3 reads TGCGCCAGCAGCCAGACTAGCGGGGGGGCGTCAGAGACCCAGTACTTC.

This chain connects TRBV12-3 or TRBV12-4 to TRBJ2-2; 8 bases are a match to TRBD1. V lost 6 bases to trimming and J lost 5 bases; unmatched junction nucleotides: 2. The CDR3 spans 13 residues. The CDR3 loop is CASRTGVTGELFF. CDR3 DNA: TGTGCCAGCAGGACAGGGGTAACCGGGGAGCTGTTTTTT.

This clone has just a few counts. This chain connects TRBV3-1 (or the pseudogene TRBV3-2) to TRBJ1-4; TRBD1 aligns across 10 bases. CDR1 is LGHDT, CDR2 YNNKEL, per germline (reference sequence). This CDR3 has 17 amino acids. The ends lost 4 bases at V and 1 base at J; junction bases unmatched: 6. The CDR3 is CASSRRGQGLTNEKLFF. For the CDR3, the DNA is TGTGCCAGCAGCCGAAGGGGACAGGGGCTAACTAATGAAAAACTGTTTTTT.

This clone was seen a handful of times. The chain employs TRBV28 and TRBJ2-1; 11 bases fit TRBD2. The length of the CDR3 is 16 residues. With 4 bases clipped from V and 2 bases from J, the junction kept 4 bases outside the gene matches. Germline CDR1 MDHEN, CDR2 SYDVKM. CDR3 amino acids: CASSSASGGTYNEQFF. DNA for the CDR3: TGTGCCAGCAGTTCCGCTAGCGGGGGGACCTACAATGAGCAGTTCTTC.